The 3 T cell receptor beta chains presented below share a single source sample, sequenced in a study of OX40 agonist ivuxolimab in advanced cancers. The protocol was immunoSEQ multiplex PCR, while the TCRdb copy is restricted to in-frame clones and leaves out a portion. This table holds 70,000 to 100,000 clones, approximately 84% found once. Sequenced material: CD4+ or CD8+ T cells sorted from blood, taken in a trial of the OX40 agonist ivuxolimab. The source of these receptors is an adult with an advanced solid tumor such as melanoma, head and neck, liver or kidney cancer.

This clone is medium-sized in the sample. This sequence joins TRBV28 and TRBJ1-2; D remains ambiguous. The CDR3 is made up of 11 amino acids. Germline lookup yields CDR1 MDHEN and CDR2 SYDVKM. V lost 3 bases to trimming and J lost 2 bases, with 1 base between them. For the CDR3, the DNA is TGTGCCAGCAGTTTCAACTATGGCTACACCTTC. Translation: CASSFNYGYTF.

The chain is built from TRBV27 and TRBJ1-4, with a tentative D call TRBD1 (5 bases). V was shortened by 5 bases and J by 6 bases, with 16 bases between the two germline ends. Germline V gene data show CDR1 as MNHEY and CDR2 as SMNVEV (reference sequence). The CDR3 runs 15 residues. The CDR3 here is CASSPQGGRDEKLFF. CDR3 bases: TGTGCCAGCAGTCCTCAGGGTGGACGCGATGAAAAACTGTTTTTT.

CDR3 loop: CASSPYVLNEQFF. CDR3 nucleotides: TGTGCCAGCTCACCATACGTACTCAATGAGCAGTTCTTC. J is TRBJ2-1 and V is TRBV18; D not resolved. CDR1 is KGHSH, CDR2 LQKENI, per germline. The V end was cut by 2 bases, the J end by 6 bases, with 8 bases between. The CDR3 is 13 amino acids. The variable domain in full, completed from reference TRBV18 and TRBJ2-1, reads NAGVMQNPRHLVRRRGQEARLRCSPMKGHSHVYWYRQLPEEGLKFMVYLQKENIIDESGMPKERFSAEFPKEGPSILRIQQVVRGDSAAYFCASSPYVLNEQFFGPGTRLTVL.